This T cell receptor beta chain was recorded in a study of post-analysis software for immune sequencing data. General study results and limits: Diversity measured as normalized Chao1 was significantly lower in multiple sclerosis patients than in controls. Comparison of patients with controls showed roughly five TRBV segments more frequent in patients, TRBV5-6, TRBV5-1 and TRBV20-1 among them.

The V gene lost 3 bases and the J gene lost 7 bases, with 16 bases spanning the gap. CDR1 is MNHEY, CDR2 SVGEGT, per germline. The CDR3 has 15 residues. Prepared TCR beta cDNA libraries contained unique molecular identifiers. From the PCR reads, TCRdb called clonotypes with MiXCR, one entry per CDR3 protein. The repertoire has 750,000 to 950,000 distinct CDR3 sequences, around 46% of them found once; the top ten carry around 4.7%. Concerning this clonotype itself: Its antigen is not known.

The chain employs TRBV6-2 or TRBV6-3 and TRBJ2-1; D is possibly TRBD1 (6 bases). What was sequenced was blood. The TCR comes from a girl aged 5-17 years with multiple sclerosis. CDR3 region: CASSYDGTRRNEQFF. DNA of the CDR3: TGTGCCAGCAGTTATGATGGGACAAGGAGAAATGAGCAGTTCTTC.